What follows are 9 T cell receptor beta chains derived from one specimen sequenced in a study of T cell responses to AZD1222 COVID-19 vaccine. The protocol was immunoSEQ multiplex PCR, while the TCRdb copy is restricted to in-frame clones and leaves out a portion. Among some 100,000 clones listed, roughly 86% were seen once. The material was peripheral blood, obtained 28 days after the second AZD1222 dose. Receptor source: an adult who received the AZD1222 COVID-19 vaccine.

This chain connects TRBV7-9 to TRBJ2-1; 13 bases are a match to TRBD2. Unmatched junction bases numbered 6, after V lost 3 bases and J lost 4 bases. The V gene's germline CDR1 is SEHNR and CDR2 FQNEAQ (reference sequence). The CDR3 spans 17 residues. The CDR3 bases are TGTGCCAGCAGCTTGATTGGACTAGCGGGAGTTTACAATGAGCAGTTCTTC. It translates to CASSLIGLAGVYNEQFF.

The chain has TRBV9 and TRBJ1-3; D ambiguous. The CDR3 has 16 residues. The germline V gene has CDR1 SGDLS and CDR2 YYNGEE. The V and J ends lost 0 bases and 0 bases respectively, with 10 bases between them. CDR3 amino acids: CASSVAQAFSGNTIYF. As DNA, the CDR3 is TGTGCCAGCAGCGTAGCTCAGGCCTTCTCTGGAAACACCATATATTTT. The variable domain in full, with the rest retrieved from reference TRBV9 and TRBJ1-3, is DSGVTQTPKHLITATGQRVTLRCSPRSGDLSVYWYQQSLDQGLQFLIQYYNGEERAKGNILERFSAQQFPDLHSELNLSSLELGDSALYFCASSVAQAFSGNTIYFGEGSWLTVV.

This rearrangement joins TRBV9 to TRBJ1-1, with a tentative D call TRBD1 (6 bases). From germline, CDR1 is SGDLS and CDR2 YYNGEE. Trimming took off 0 bases at V and 1 base at J, with 7 bases between the two ends. The CDR3 contains 14 residues. The CDR3 spells CASSVGGQNTEAFF. In nucleotides, the CDR3 is TGTGCCAGCAGCGTAGGGGGACAGAACACTGAAGCTTTCTTT.

The chain is built from TRBV28 and TRBJ1-4; 9 nucleotides match TRBD1. Germline CDR1 is MDHEN and CDR2 is SYDVKM. This CDR3 spans 14 amino acids. With V trimmed by 7 bases and J by 1 base, 1 base remained unmatched. The CDR3 sequence is CASKTGGTNEKLFF. Here the CDR3 DNA reads TGTGCCAGCAAGACAGGGGGAACTAATGAAAAACTGTTTTTT.

This clone was counted once. This chain connects TRBV7-2 to TRBJ2-1; D may be TRBD2 (6 bases). Germline loops: CDR1 SGHTA, CDR2 FQGNSA. CDR3 size: 16 residues. V was shortened by 6 bases and J by 0 bases, with 15 bases between the two germline ends. In DNA form, the CDR3 reads TGTGCCAGCAGTCGGGACTTTACGAGCTCCTACAATGAGCAGTTCTTC. This codes for CASSRDFTSSYNEQFF.

The V call is TRBV5-1, the J call TRBJ2-2; the D gene is possibly TRBD2 (5 bases). The CDR3 sequence is 16 residues long. Germline CDR1 SGHRS, CDR2 YFSETQ. Deletions cut 5 bases from V and 4 bases from J, with 18 bases between. The CDR3 DNA follows: TGCGCCAGCAGAGAGGGAACAGAACGGTTCACCGGGGAGCTGTTTTTT. The encoded protein is CASREGTERFTGELFF.

The V gene is TRBV10-2, the J gene TRBJ2-3; a weak D match, TRBD2 (5 bases). In germline, CDR1 is WSHSY, CDR2 SAAADI. This CDR3 has 14 residues. V lost 7 bases and J lost 4, with 15 bases in between. CDR3 DNA: TGCGCCAGCACAATACCGCCGGAGGCAGATACGCAGTATTTT. Its protein is CASTIPPEADTQYF.

This CDR3 is CASSPDRGGTEAFF. Here the CDR3 DNA reads TGTGCCAGCAGCCCCGACCGTGGAGGCACTGAAGCTTTCTTT. The chain is built from TRBV7-2 and TRBJ1-1; D not resolved. In germline, CDR1 is SGHTA, CDR2 FQGNSA. This CDR3 contains 14 residues. Deletions cut 5 bases from V and 4 bases from J, with 14 bases between.

This clone was counted once. The chain uses TRBV7-3 and TRBJ2-1; 10 bases are shared with TRBD2. CDR1 SGHTA and CDR2 FQGTGA come from the germline V gene. V trimming: 4 bases; J trimming: 6 bases; junction bases outside the gene matches: 6. This CDR3 has 15 residues. DNA for the CDR3: TGTGCCAGCAGCTCTAGCGGGAGCGGTAGCAATGAGCAGTTCTTC. It codes for CASSSSGSGSNEQFF. Variable domain in full (rest from reference TRBV7-3 and TRBJ2-1): GAGVSQTPSNKVTEKGKYVELRCDPISGHTALYWYRQSLGQGPEFLIYFQGTGAADDSGLPNDRFFAVRPEGSVSTLKIQRTERGDSAVYLCASSSSGSGSNEQFFGPGTRLTVL.